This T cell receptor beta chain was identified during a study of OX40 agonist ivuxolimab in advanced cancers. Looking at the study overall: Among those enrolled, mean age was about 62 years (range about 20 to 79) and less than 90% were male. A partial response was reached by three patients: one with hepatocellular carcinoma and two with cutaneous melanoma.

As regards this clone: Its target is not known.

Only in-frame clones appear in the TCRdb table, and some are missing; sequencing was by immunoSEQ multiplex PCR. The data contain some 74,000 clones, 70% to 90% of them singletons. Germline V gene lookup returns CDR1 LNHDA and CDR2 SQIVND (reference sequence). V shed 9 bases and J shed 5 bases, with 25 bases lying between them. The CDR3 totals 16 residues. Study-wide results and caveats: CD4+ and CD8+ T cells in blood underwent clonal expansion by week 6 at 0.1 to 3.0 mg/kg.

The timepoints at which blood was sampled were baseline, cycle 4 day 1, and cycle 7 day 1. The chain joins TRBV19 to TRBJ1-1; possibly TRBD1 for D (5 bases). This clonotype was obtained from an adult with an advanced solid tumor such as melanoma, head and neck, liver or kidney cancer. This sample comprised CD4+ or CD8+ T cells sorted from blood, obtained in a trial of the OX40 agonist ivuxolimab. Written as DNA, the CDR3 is TGTGCCAGCATACCGACAGTGGGCAGGTCGAGGACTGAAGCTTTCTTT. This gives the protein CASIPTVGRSRTEAFF.